The T cell receptor beta chain described here comes from a study of blood T cell repertoires in COVID-19. Original methodology: Amplifying reference gene primers gave estimates of nucleated cell counts. Profiled with immunoSEQ multiplex PCR; TCRdb holds only in-frame clones, not every one. Clonal size and the V and J genes are those of that table, whereas D and trimming came from the DNA. The sample lists around 300,000 clones; 80% to 90% were seen once. The CDR3 is 14 amino acids. V was pared by 5 bases and J by 6 bases, with 12 bases of the junction left unmatched. CDR1 SQVTM and CDR2 ANQGSEA come from the germline V gene.

The chain combines TRBV29-1 with TRBJ2-7, with TRBD1 matching over 8 bases. The sequence was collected from a woman aged 65 to 85 with acute or convalescent COVID-19. Sequenced material: peripheral blood. CDR3: CSVKSGGALAEQYF. The CDR3 DNA reads TGCAGCGTTAAGTCAGGGGGCGCTCTCGCCGAGCAGTACTTC.